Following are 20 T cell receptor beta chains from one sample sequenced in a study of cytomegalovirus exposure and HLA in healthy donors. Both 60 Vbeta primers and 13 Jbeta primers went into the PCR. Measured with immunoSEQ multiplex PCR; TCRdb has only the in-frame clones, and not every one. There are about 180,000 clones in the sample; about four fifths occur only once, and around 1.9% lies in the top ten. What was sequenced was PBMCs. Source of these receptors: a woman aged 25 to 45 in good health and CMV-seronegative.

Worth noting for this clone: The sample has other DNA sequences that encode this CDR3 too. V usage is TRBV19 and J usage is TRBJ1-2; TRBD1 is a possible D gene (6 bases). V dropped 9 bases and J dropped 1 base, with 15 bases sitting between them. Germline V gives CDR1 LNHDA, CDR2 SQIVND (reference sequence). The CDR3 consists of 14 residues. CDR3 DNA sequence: TGTGCCAGCACAGAGCAGGGGCGTAACTATGGCTACACCTTC. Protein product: CASTEQGRNYGYTF.

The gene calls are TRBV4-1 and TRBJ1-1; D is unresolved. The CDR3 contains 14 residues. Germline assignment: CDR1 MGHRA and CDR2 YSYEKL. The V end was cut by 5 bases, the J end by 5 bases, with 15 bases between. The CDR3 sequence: CASSTSPGITEAFF. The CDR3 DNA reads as TGCGCCAGCAGCACCAGTCCAGGTATAACTGAAGCTTTCTTT.

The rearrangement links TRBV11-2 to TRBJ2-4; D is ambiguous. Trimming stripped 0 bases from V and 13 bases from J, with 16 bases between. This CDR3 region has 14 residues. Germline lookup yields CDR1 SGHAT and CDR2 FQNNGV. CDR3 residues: CASSLDRVGQAQYF. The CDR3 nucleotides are TGTGCCAGCAGCTTAGACCGTGTGGGCCAGGCCCAGTACTTC.

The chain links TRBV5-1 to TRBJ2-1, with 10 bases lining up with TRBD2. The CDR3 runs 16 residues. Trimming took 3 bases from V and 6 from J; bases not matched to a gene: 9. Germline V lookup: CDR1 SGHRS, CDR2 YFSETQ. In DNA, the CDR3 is TGCGCCAGCAGCTCGGGATTTGGGACTAGCGTCAATGAGCAGTTCTTC. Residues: CASSSGFGTSVNEQFF.

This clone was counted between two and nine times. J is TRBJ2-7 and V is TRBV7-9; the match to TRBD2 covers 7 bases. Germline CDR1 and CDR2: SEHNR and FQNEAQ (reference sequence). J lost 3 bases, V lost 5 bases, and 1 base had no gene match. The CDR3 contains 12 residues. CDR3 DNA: TGTGCCAGCAGCGGGAGGGACTACGAGCAGTACTTC. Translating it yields CASSGRDYEQYF.

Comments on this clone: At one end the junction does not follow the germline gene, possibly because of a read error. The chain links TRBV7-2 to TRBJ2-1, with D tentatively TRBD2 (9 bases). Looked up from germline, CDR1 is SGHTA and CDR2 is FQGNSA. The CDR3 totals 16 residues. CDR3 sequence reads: CASSPGGGGDYTVELF. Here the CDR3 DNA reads TGTGCCAGCAGCCCAGGGGGCGGGGGGGACTACACGGTAGAGCTCTTC. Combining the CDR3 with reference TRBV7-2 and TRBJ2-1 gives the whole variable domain GAGVSQSPSNKVTEKGKDVELRCDPISGHTALYWYRQSLGQGLEFLIYFQGNSAPDKSGLPSDRFSAERTGGSVSTLTIQRTQQEDSAVYLCASSPGGGGDYTVELFGPGTRLTVL.

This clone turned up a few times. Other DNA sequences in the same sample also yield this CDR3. The CDR3 loop is CASSLGQGKGEKLFF. The DNA of the CDR3 is TGCGCCAGCAGCTTGGGGCAGGGAAAAGGTGAAAAACTGTTTTTT. The chain uses TRBV5-1 and TRBJ1-4; D is perhaps TRBD1 (5 bases). Trimming shortened V by 0 bases and J by 7 bases, and 13 bases separated the two germline ends. This CDR3 comprises 15 residues. Germline CDR1 reads SGHRS; CDR2 reads YFSETQ.

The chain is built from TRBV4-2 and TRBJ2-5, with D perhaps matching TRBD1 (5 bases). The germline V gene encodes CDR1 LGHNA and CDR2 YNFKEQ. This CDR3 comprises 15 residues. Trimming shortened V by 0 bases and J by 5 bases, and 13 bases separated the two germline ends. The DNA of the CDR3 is TGTGCCAGCAGCCAAGATTTGGGGAACAGGGAGACCCAGTACTTC. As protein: CASSQDLGNRETQYF.

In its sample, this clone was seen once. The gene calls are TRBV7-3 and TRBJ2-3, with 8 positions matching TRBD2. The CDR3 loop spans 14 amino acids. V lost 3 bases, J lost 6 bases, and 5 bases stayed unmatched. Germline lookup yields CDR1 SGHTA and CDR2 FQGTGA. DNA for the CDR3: TGTGCCAGCAGCTTGGCGGGGGGTAGGGATACGCAGTATTTT. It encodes CASSLAGGRDTQYF.

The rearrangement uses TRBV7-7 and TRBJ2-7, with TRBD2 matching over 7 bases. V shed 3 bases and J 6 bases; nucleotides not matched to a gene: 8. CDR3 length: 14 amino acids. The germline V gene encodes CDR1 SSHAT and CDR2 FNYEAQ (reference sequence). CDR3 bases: TGTGCCAGCAGCTTGGGGGGGGACGACGCCGAGCAGTACTTC. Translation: CASSLGGDDAEQYF. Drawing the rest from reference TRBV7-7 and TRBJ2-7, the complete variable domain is GAGVSQSPRYKVTKRGQDVTLRCDPISSHATLYWYQQALGQGPEFLTYFNYEAQPDKSGLPSDRFSAERPEGSISTLTIQRTEQRDSAMYRCASSLGGDDAEQYFGPGTRLTVT.

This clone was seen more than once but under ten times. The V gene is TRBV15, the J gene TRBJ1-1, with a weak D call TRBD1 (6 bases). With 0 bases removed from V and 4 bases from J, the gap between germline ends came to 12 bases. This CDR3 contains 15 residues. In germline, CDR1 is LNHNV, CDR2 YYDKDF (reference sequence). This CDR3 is CATSREQGPGTEAFF. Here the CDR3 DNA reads TGTGCCACCAGCAGAGAGCAGGGGCCCGGCACTGAAGCTTTCTTT.

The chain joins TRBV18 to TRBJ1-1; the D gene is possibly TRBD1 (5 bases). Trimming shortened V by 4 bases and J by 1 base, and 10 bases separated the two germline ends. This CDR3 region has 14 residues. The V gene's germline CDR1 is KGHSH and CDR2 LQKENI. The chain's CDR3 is CASSLKTGNTEAFF. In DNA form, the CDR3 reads TGTGCCAGCTCACTCAAAACAGGGAACACTGAAGCTTTCTTT.

The DNA for the CDR3 is TGCGCCAGCAGCCAAGGTTCCGGGACAGGGGGCTTCGAGCAGTACTTC. Translating it yields CASSQGSGTGGFEQYF. This chain links TRBV4-1 with TRBJ2-7; 12 bases align to TRBD1. The J segment lost 6 bases and the V segment lost 1 base, leaving 7 bases of the junction unmatched. The CDR3 is made up of 16 amino acids. The V gene's germline CDR1 is MGHRA and CDR2 YSYEKL.

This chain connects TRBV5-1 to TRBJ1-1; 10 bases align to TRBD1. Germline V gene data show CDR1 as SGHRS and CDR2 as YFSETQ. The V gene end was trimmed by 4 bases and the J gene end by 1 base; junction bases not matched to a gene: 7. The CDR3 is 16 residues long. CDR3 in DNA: TGCGCCAGCAGCCCCTCGGGACAGGGGTCGAACACTGAAGCTTTCTTT. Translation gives CASSPSGQGSNTEAFF.

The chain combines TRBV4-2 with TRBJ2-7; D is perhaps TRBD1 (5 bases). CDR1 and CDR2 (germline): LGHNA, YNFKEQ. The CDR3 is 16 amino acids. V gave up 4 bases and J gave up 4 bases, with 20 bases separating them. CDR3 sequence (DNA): TGTGCCAGCAGCCCTAACTCTGGGGAAGGGGCATACGAGCAGTACTTC. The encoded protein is CASSPNSGEGAYEQYF.

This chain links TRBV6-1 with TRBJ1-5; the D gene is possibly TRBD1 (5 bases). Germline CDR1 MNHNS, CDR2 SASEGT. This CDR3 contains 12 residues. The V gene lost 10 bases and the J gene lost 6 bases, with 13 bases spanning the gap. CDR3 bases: TGTGCCATCGGGGGAGGGGCTCAGCCCCAGCATTTT. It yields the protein CAIGGGAQPQHF.

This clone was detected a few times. CDR3 nucleotide sequence: TGTGCCAGCAGCTTGGACGGACAGGGATCCGAAAAACTGTTTTTT. Protein: CASSLDGQGSEKLFF. V usage is TRBV5-6 and J usage is TRBJ1-4; TRBD1 matches 8 bases. Germline CDR1 SGHDT, CDR2 YYEEEE. J gave up 8 bases and V 0 bases, and 6 bases lay outside the gene matches. This CDR3 has 15 amino acids.

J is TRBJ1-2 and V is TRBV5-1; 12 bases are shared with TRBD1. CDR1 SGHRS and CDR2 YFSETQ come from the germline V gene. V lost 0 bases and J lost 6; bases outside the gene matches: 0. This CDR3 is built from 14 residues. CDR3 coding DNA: TGCGCCAGCAGCTTGGGGGACAGGGGGCATGGCTACACCTTC. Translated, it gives CASSLGDRGHGYTF.

DNA of the CDR3: TGTGCCAGCAGTTGGGCGGACAGTTATAATTCACCCCTCCACTTT. This gives the protein CASSWADSYNSPLHF. J is TRBJ1-6 and V is TRBV6-5; the D gene is possibly TRBD1 (6 bases). Trimming removed 4 bases at V and 4 bases at J, with 11 bases between. The germline gives CDR1 MNHEY, CDR2 SVGAGI. The CDR3 contains 15 residues.

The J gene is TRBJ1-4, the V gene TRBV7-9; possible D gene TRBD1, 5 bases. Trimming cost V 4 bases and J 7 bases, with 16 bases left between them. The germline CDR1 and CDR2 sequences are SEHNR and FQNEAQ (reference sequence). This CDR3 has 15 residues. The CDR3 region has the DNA TGTGCCAGCAGCTGGGGCCGCTCGCTGCTTGAAAAACTGTTTTTT. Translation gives CASSWGRSLLEKLFF. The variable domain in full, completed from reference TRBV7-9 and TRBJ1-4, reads DTGVSQNPRHKITKRGQNVTFRCDPISEHNRLYWYRQTLGQGPEFLTYFQNEAQLEKSRLLSDRFSAERPKGSFSTLEIQRTEQGDSAMYLCASSWGRSLLEKLFFGSGTQLSVL.